Below are 23 T cell receptor beta chains sequenced from a single sample in a study of OX40 agonist ivuxolimab in advanced cancers. Repertoires were generated with immunoSEQ multiplex PCR, while TCRdb's copy carries only in-frame clones and drops some. This table holds approximately 11,000 clones, 77% found once. Sequencing used CD4+ or CD8+ T cells sorted from blood, obtained in a trial of the OX40 agonist ivuxolimab. These receptors were obtained from an adult with an advanced solid tumor such as melanoma, head and neck, liver or kidney cancer.

In this sample, this clone turned up a few times. This rearrangement joins TRBV18 to TRBJ2-3, with D possibly being TRBD2 (7 bases). This CDR3 has 19 residues. V lost 0 bases and J 4 bases, leaving 23 bases between the germline ends. Per germline, CDR1 KGHSH and CDR2 LQKENI. CDR3 sequence reads: CASSPPKRDTKRGSDTQYF. CDR3 nucleotides: TGTGCCAGCTCACCACCGAAAAGGGACACCAAGCGGGGATCAGATACGCAGTATTTT.

V and J are TRBV7-8 and TRBJ2-5; D might be TRBD2 (5 bases). Trimming took off 4 bases at V and 3 bases at J, with 12 bases between the two ends. The length of the CDR3 is 14 residues. Germline lookup yields CDR1 SGHVS and CDR2 FQNEAQ. The CDR3 protein is CASSSSLSEETQYF. The CDR3 bases are TGTGCCAGCAGCTCAAGCCTTAGCGAAGAGACCCAGTACTTC. Supplemented by reference TRBV7-8 and TRBJ2-5, the full variable domain reads GAGVSQSPRYKVAKRGQDVALRCDPISGHVSLFWYQQALGQGPEFLTYFQNEAQLDKSGLPSDRFFAERPEGSVSTLKIQRTQQEDSAVYLCASSSSLSEETQYFGPGTRLLVL.

As concerns this clone: Other nucleotide sequences from this sample produce the same CDR3. The rearrangement joins TRBV7-9 to TRBJ2-7; D unclear. Germline-derived CDR1 and CDR2 are SEHNR and FQNEAQ (reference sequence). The CDR3 is 13 residues long. V was trimmed by 1 base and J by 1 base, leaving 5 bases between them. For the CDR3, the DNA is TGTGCCAGCAGCTTAGTGTCGTCCTACGAGCAGTACTTC. It translates to CASSLVSSYEQYF.

This chain links TRBV7-9 with TRBJ2-7, with TRBD1 identical over 7 bases. Germline CDR1 is SEHNR and CDR2 is FQNEAQ (reference sequence). The J segment lost 3 bases and the V segment lost 2 bases, leaving 7 bases of the junction unmatched. CDR3 length: 15 amino acids. The CDR3 protein is CASSLTQGDGYEQYF. Here the CDR3 DNA reads TGTGCCAGCAGCTTAACGCAGGGGGACGGCTACGAGCAGTACTTC.

V and J are TRBV5-4 and TRBJ2-7; D not resolved. CDR3 size: 12 residues. Trimming cost V 5 bases and J 3 bases, with 9 bases left between them. Germline V CDR1 and CDR2: SGHNT, YYREEE (reference sequence). The CDR3 DNA sequence: TGTGCCAGCAGTCCCGACAACTACGAGCAGTACTTC. Amino acid sequence: CASSPDNYEQYF.

The chain links TRBV11-3 to TRBJ2-7; D assignment may be TRBD1 or TRBD2 (6 bases each). Germline lookup yields CDR1 SGHNT and CDR2 YENEEA. Deletions cut 1 base from V and 3 bases from J, with 13 bases between. The CDR3 has 15 residues. The CDR3: CASSLAGAQYYEQYF. DNA of the CDR3: TGTGCCAGCAGCTTAGCGGGGGCCCAATACTACGAGCAGTACTTC.

This chain joins TRBV6-5 and TRBJ1-3; D remains unclear. The germline gives CDR1 MNHEY, CDR2 SVGAGI. V dropped 4 bases and J dropped 8 bases, with 18 bases sitting between them. The CDR3 covers 15 residues. CDR3 sequence reads: CASSLRASGWDTIYF. DNA for the CDR3: TGTGCCAGCAGTTTGCGGGCCTCGGGGTGGGACACCATATATTTT.

The chain couples TRBV9 to TRBJ2-7, with a possible D match to TRBD2 (6 bases). V lost 2 bases, J lost 7 bases, and 22 bases lay in between. This CDR3 is 16 amino acids long. The V gene's germline CDR1 is SGDLS and CDR2 YYNGEE. The CDR3 nucleotides are TGTGCCAGCAGCGTCAGATCCGGGACTCCCGTCGGGGAGCAGTACTTC. It translates to CASSVRSGTPVGEQYF.

This rearrangement joins TRBV7-9 to TRBJ1-3, with D unclear. Germline CDR1 SEHNR, CDR2 FQNEAQ (reference sequence). Trimming cost V 0 bases and J 0 bases, with 3 bases left between them. CDR3 length: 14 amino acids. CDR3 region: CASSLAHSGNTIYF. The CDR3, as DNA: TGTGCCAGCAGCTTAGCCCACTCTGGAAACACCATATATTTT.

This chain links TRBV9 with TRBJ1-1; D not resolved. CDR1 is SGDLS and CDR2 is YYNGEE in the germline V gene. V was shortened by 0 bases and J by 4 bases, with 13 bases between the two germline ends. The CDR3 spans 15 residues. DNA of the CDR3: TGTGCCAGCAGCGTAGCTACCGCGACGGGCACTGAAGCTTTCTTT. Protein product: CASSVATATGTEAFF.

This clone was seen a handful of times. CDR3 nucleotide sequence: TGTGCCAGCAGCTCACAGCCGACAGAAAACACTGAAGCTTTCTTT. Amino acid sequence: CASSSQPTENTEAFF. The V and J genes are TRBV11-2 and TRBJ1-1; a weak D match, TRBD1 (5 bases). Germline CDR1 and CDR2: SGHAT and FQNNGV. The CDR3 runs to 15 residues. The ends were cut back, 4 bases at V and 2 bases at J, with 14 bases in the middle.

This chain joins TRBV7-3 and TRBJ2-1; D gene ambiguous. Germline loops: CDR1 SGHTA, CDR2 FQGTGA. CDR3 size: 11 residues. Trimming left V 3 bases short and J 7 bases short, with 4 bases between. The CDR3 nucleotides read TGTGCCAGCAGCTTGGGGAATGAGCAGTTCTTC. This gives the protein CASSLGNEQFF.

The V and J genes are TRBV7-2 and TRBJ2-2, with D unclear. The CDR3 contains 13 residues. Trimming took 7 bases from V and 1 from J, leaving 7 bases between them. Germline values: CDR1 SGHTA, CDR2 FQGNSA. The CDR3 DNA is TGTGCCAGCAAGTCTGGGAACACCGGGGAGCTGTTTTTT. As protein: CASKSGNTGELFF.

This chain connects TRBV19 to TRBJ2-7, with 7 bases aligning to TRBD1. V gave up 4 bases and J gave up 2 bases; unmatched junction bases: 5. Germline values: CDR1 LNHDA, CDR2 SQIVND (reference sequence). The length of the CDR3 is 14 residues. The CDR3 loop is CASSRDREPYEQYF. CDR3 coding DNA: TGTGCCAGTAGTAGAGACAGGGAACCCTACGAGCAGTACTTC.

This sequence joins TRBV2 and TRBJ2-1; D is undetermined. Per the germline V gene, CDR1 is SNHLY and CDR2 is FYNNEI. V was cut by 2 bases and J by 0 bases, with 20 bases left in between. This CDR3 is 19 amino acids long. In DNA, the CDR3 is TGTGCCAGCAGTGAACCACTCGGCCGCGGAATTAGCTCCTACAATGAGCAGTTCTTC. It yields the protein CASSEPLGRGISSYNEQFF.

The chain is built from TRBV4-1 and TRBJ1-5, with D maybe TRBD1 (5 bases). Germline CDR1 MGHRA, CDR2 YSYEKL. CDR3 length: 17 amino acids. Trimming cost V 0 bases and J 0 bases, with 12 bases left between them. CDR3 region: CASSQENTGLSNQPQHF. As DNA, the CDR3 is TGCGCCAGCAGCCAAGAGAATACAGGCCTTAGCAATCAGCCCCAGCATTTT.

The chain carries TRBV27 and TRBJ2-7; TRBD2 matches 10 bases. Trimming at V came to 5 bases and at J to 1 base, leaving 5 bases not matched to a gene. The CDR3 extends over 15 amino acids. From germline, CDR1 is MNHEY and CDR2 SMNVEV (reference sequence). This chain's CDR3 is CASSVGLAASYEQYF. The CDR3 bases are TGTGCCAGCAGTGTCGGACTAGCGGCGTCCTACGAGCAGTACTTC.

This clone showed up just a few times. This chain joins TRBV6-6 and TRBJ2-7; no clear D gene. V was cut by 2 bases and J by 2 bases, with 4 bases left in between. This CDR3 is 12 amino acids long. Looked up from germline, CDR1 is MNHNY and CDR2 is SVGAGI (reference sequence). CDR3 nucleotides: TGTGCCAGCAGTTACGAAGCCTACGAGCAGTACTTC. As protein: CASSYEAYEQYF.

The genes are TRBV5-6 and TRBJ1-4; the D gene is possibly TRBD1 (5 bases). Germline CDR1 and CDR2: SGHDT and YYEEEE. The CDR3 runs 13 residues. V dropped 4 bases and J dropped 7 bases, with 11 bases sitting between them. The CDR3 bases are TGTGCCAGCAGCCGGGGGACGGGTGAAAAACTGTTTTTT. Translation gives CASSRGTGEKLFF.

This clone was observed a few times. The chain has TRBV11-1 and TRBJ2-7; D is uncertain. With 3 bases removed from V and 4 bases from J, the gap between germline ends came to 13 bases. This CDR3 region has 14 residues. Germline CDR1 and CDR2: SGHAT and FQDESV (reference sequence). The DNA for the CDR3 is TGTGCCAGCAGCTTTAGTGGTACCCTATACGAGCAGTACTTC. This sequence encodes CASSFSGTLYEQYF.

The chain is built from TRBV7-2 and TRBJ2-7, with D perhaps TRBD1 (5 bases). Deletions cut 5 bases from V and 2 bases from J, with 10 bases between. Germline V gene sequence: CDR1 SGHTA, CDR2 FQGNSA. The CDR3 loop spans 13 amino acids. The chain's CDR3 is CASSQGRAYEQYF. For the CDR3, the DNA is TGTGCCAGCAGCCAAGGCAGGGCCTACGAGCAGTACTTC.

The gene calls are TRBV6-4 and TRBJ2-3; D may be TRBD1 or TRBD2 (6 bases each). The V and J ends lost 3 bases and 4 bases respectively, with 14 bases between them. Germline V CDR1 and CDR2: MRHNA, SNTAGT. The CDR3 length is 15 residues. CDR3 sequence (DNA): TGTGCCAGCAGTGAGGCACCGGGGGCAGCAGATACGCAGTATTTT. Residues: CASSEAPGAADTQYF.

The gene calls are TRBV27 and TRBJ1-2; D unclear. The CDR3 consists of 15 residues. Germline-derived CDR1 and CDR2 are MNHEY and SMNVEV (reference sequence). The ends were cut back, 5 bases at V and 0 bases at J, with 13 bases in the middle. CDR3 residues: CASSPAVLPNYGYTF. In nucleotides, the CDR3 is TGTGCCAGCAGTCCGGCTGTCTTACCTAACTATGGCTACACCTTC.